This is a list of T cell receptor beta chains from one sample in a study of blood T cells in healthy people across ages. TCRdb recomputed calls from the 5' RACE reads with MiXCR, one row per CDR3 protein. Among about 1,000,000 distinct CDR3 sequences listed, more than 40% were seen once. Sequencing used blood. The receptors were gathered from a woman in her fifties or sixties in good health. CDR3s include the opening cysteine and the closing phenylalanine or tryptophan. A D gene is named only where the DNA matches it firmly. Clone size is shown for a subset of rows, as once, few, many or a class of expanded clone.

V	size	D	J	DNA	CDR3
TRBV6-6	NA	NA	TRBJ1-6	TGTGCCAGCAGCTCCCCCCGGGGGGGGGAGTATTCACCCCTCCACTTT	CASSSPRGGEYSPLHF
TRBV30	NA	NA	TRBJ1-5	TGTGCCTGGAGTCTTACGGGGGGGACGGCTGCGCCCCAGCATTTT	CAWSLTGGTAAPQHF
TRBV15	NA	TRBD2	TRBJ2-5	TGTACCACCAGCAGAGCGGGAGTGGAGACCCAGTACTTC	CTTSRAGVETQYF
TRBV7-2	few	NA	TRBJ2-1	TGTGCCAGCAGCTTAGATTATGGGAGTGGTAATGAGCAGTTCTTC	CASSLDYGSGNEQFF
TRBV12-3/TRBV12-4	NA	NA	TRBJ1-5	TGTGCCAGCACCGGGAGCGGCGATCAGCCCCAGCATTTT	CASTGSGDQPQHF
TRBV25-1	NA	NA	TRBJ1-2	TGTGCCAGCAGTGAAAACGTTGCGGGCTATGGCTACACCTTC	CASSENVAGYGYTF
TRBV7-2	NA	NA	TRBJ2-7	TGTGCCAGCAGCTTCATTCTATCTCCCTACGAGCAGTACTTC	CASSFILSPYEQYF
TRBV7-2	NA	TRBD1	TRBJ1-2	TGTGCCAGCAGCGTAGAAAGACAGGGATCCTATGGCTACACCTTC	CASSVERQGSYGYTF
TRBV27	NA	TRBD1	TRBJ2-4	TGTGCCAGCAGTTCCGGGACAGGAACCTTACTCGGGCAGTACTTC	CASSSGTGTLLGQYF
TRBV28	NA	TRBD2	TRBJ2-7	TGTGCCAGCAGTCTCCTAGCGGGAGGGAAAAACGAGCAGTACTTC	CASSLLAGGKNEQYF
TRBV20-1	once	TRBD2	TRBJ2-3	TGCAGTGTCCGATACCCGGGACTAGTGGGAGGACAGCCAGATACGCAGTATTTT	CSVRYPGLVGGQPDTQYF
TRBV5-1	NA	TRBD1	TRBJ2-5	TGCGCCAGCAGCGACGGGACAGGGGTCCAAGAGACCCAGTACTTC	CASSDGTGVQETQYF
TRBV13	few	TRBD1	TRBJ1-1	TGTGCCAGCAGTGCGACTGACAGGGGCGGCACTGAAGCTTTCTTT	CASSATDRGGTEAFF
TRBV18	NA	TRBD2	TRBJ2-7	TGTGCCAGCTCACCACCGCTAGCGGGAGGGACGAGCTCCTACGAGCAGTACTTC	CASSPPLAGGTSSYEQYF
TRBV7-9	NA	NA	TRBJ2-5	TGTGCCAGCAGCTTATGGTTAGCGCCGGAACAAGAGACCCAGTACTTC	CASSLWLAPEQETQYF
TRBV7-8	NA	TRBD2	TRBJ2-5	TGTGCCAGCAGCTTAGGGGCCGGGACTAGCGGGAGCAATGAGCAGTACTTC	CASSLGAGTSGSNEQYF
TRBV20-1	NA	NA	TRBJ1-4	TGCAGTGCCGCGGCCCAAAAGGCGCGGGAAAAACTGTTTTTT	CSAAAQKAREKLFF
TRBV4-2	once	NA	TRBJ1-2	TGTGCCAGCAGCCAAGTACTCAGAAACTATGGCTACACCTTC	CASSQVLRNYGYTF
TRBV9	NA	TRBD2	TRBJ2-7	TGTGCCAGCAGCCCAATGAGCGGGAGGTACTACAATGAGCAGTACTTC	CASSPMSGRYYNEQYF
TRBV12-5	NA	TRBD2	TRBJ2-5	TGTGCTAGTGGTTTGACCCCGGGACTAGCGGGAGGGCCCGGTCGGGAGACCCAATACTTC	CASGLTPGLAGGPGRETQYF
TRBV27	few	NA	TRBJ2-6	TGTGCCAGCACTGGTGCTGGGGCCAACGTCCTGACTTTC	CASTGAGANVLTF
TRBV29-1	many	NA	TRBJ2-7	TGCAGCGTTGGAGACAGTAGCTACGACGAGCAGTACTTC	CSVGDSSYDEQYF
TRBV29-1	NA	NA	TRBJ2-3	TGCAGCGTTGGGCCTTCCATTGGGGCAGATGCGCAGTATTTT	CSVGPSIGADAQYF
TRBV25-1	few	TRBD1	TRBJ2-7	TGTGCCAGCAGTGAGTTCTCAGGGGGCGAGCAGTACTTC	CASSEFSGGEQYF
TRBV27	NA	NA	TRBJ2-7	TGTGCCAGCAGTTCGCCAGCGGGCGTCACCTACGAGCAGTACTTC	CASSSPAGVTYEQYF
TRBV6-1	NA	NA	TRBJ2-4	TGTGCCAGCAGTCAATACCGGGACATCAACAATGAGCAGTACTTC	CASSQYRDINNEQYF
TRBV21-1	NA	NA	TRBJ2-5	TGTGCCAGCAGCAAGATTAAGGGGGCGGGAGAGACCCAGTACTTC	CASSKIKGAGETQYF
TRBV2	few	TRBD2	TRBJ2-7	TGTGCCAGCACGGTGGGACTAAACTACGAGCAGTACTTC	CASTVGLNYEQYF
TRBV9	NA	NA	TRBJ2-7	TGTGCCAGCAGCCCGACCGTCAGTCCCTACGAGCAGTACTTC	CASSPTVSPYEQYF
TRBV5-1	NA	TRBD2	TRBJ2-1	TGCGCCAGCAGCTTGTTAGCGGGAGGCCCTGTCCAAGGGCAGTTCTTC	CASSLLAGGPVQGQFF
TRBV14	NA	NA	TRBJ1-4	TGTGCCAGCAGCCAAGTTGTAGGGATCGGAAAACTGTTTTTT	CASSQVVGIGKLFF
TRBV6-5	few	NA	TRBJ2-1	TGTGCCAGCAGTCCCGACTACCAGAACAATGAGCAGTTCTTC	CASSPDYQNNEQFF
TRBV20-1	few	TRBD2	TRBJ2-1	TGCAGTGCTAGAGATTTGCGCGGGAGCTACAATGAGCAGTTCTTC	CSARDLRGSYNEQFF
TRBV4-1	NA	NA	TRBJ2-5	TGCGCCAGCAGTTTAGGCGGTGCCCAAGAGACCCAGTACTTC	CASSLGGAQETQYF
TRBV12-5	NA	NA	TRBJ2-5	TGTGCTAGTGGTTTGAGAGGTACTGCCCAAGAGACCCAGTACTTC	CASGLRGTAQETQYF
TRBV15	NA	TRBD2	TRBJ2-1	TGTGCCACCAGCAGACTAGCGGGATTGGAGTTCTTC	CATSRLAGLEFF
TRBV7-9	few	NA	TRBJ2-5	TGTGCCAGCAGCTTAAGTGTACGGGAGTGGGGAGAGACCCAGTACTTC	CASSLSVREWGETQYF
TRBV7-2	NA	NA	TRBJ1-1	TGTGCCAGCAGCTTAGCTGCGGGGAGGAACACTGAAGCTTTCTTT	CASSLAAGRNTEAFF
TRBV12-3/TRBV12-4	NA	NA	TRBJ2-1	TGTGCCAGCAGTTTATCGCCAGGGACTTACAATGAGCAGTTCTTC	CASSLSPGTYNEQFF
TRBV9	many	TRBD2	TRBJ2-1	TGTGCCAGCAGCGGACTAGCCGGGGGTGGTGAGCAGTTCTTC	CASSGLAGGGEQFF
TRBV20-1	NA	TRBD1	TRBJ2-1	TGCAGTGCTATAAAGACAGGGCTGTACAATGAGCAGTTCTTC	CSAIKTGLYNEQFF
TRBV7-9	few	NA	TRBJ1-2	TGTGCCAGCAGCTTAGGTGGCATCTATGGCTACACCTTC	CASSLGGIYGYTF
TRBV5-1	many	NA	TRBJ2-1	TGCGCCAGCATAGTCGATGAGCAGTTCTTC	CASIVDEQFF
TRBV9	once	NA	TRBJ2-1	TGTGCCAGCAGCTCGAGGGCCATTGAAGGTAATGAGCAGTTCTTC	CASSSRAIEGNEQFF
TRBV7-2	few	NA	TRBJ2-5	TGTGCCAGCATCAGAGTCGGTCAGGGGGAGACCCAGTACTTC	CASIRVGQGETQYF
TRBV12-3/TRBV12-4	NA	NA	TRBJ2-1	TGTGCCAGCAGTTTATGGCTAGCGCCATACAATGAGCAGTTCTTC	CASSLWLAPYNEQFF
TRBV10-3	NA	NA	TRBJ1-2	TGTGCCATCAACCCTAGGGTGGAGTCTAACTATGGCTACACCTTC	CAINPRVESNYGYTF
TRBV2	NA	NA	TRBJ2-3	TGTGCCAGCAATGGACATTCCCTCACAGATACGCAGTATTTT	CASNGHSLTDTQYF
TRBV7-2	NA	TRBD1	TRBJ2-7	TGTGCCAGCAGCCTCTATGGGACAGGGGGCGAGTACTTC	CASSLYGTGGEYF
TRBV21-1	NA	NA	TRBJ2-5	TGTGCCAGCGGACAGGGAAGGGGACAAGAGACCCAGTACTTC	CASGQGRGQETQYF
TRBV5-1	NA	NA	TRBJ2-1	TGCGCCAGCAGCTTGGGTGTCCCGTCGGATGAGCAGTTCTTC	CASSLGVPSDEQFF
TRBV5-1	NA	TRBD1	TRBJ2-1	TGCGCCAGCAGCTCAAGGTCGGGACAGAGTTACAATGAGCAGTTCTTC	CASSSRSGQSYNEQFF
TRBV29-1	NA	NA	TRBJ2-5	TGCAGCGTTGCCCCTAGGGTGGGAGAGACCCAGTACTTC	CSVAPRVGETQYF
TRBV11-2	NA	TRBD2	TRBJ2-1	TGTGCCAGCAGATCATCCGGGACTAGCGGGCACACATACAATGAGCAGTTCTTC	CASRSSGTSGHTYNEQFF